This T cell receptor beta chain emerged from a study of graft-versus-host responses after intestinal transplantation. Points from the study as a whole: In recipient marrow, GvH clones were found, and some appeared first in ileum or blood.

V was shortened by 7 bases and J by 0 bases, with 16 bases between the two germline ends. The CDR3 is 16 amino acids. In germline, CDR1 is ENHRY, CDR2 SYGVKD. Clones were sequenced by immunoSEQ multiplex PCR, and TCRdb holds only the in-frame ones, with some missing. In the table there are roughly 14,000 clones, about 90% of which are singletons. In its sample, this clone was seen once. The antigen is not known. The material was bone marrow, obtained just over 120 days after intestinal transplantation. The rearrangement joins TRBV10-3 to TRBJ1-3; D gene unclear. The TCR originated in a human patient who received an intestinal transplant, so some T cells may come from the graft donor. The CDR3 sequence is CAITPGMGISGNTIYF. The CDR3 DNA reads as TGTGCCATCACCCCCGGTATGGGTATCTCTGGAAACACCATATATTTT.